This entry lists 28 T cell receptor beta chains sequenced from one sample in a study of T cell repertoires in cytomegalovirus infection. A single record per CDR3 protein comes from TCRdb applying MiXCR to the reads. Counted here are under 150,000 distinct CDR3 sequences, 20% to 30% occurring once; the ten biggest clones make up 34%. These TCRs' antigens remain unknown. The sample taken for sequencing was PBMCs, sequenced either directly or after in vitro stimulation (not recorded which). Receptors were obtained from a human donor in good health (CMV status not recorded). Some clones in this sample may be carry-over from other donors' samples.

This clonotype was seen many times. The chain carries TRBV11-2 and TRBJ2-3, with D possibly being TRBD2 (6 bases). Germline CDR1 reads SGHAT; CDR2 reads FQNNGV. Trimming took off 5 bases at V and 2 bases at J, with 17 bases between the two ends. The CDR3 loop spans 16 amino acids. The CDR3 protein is CASSPTLATVTDTQYF. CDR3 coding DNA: TGTGCCAGCAGCCCAACTCTAGCGACTGTCACAGATACGCAGTATTTT.

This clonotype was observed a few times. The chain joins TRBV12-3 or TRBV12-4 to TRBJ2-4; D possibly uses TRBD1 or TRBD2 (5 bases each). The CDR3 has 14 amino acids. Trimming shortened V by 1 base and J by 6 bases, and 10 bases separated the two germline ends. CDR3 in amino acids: CASSLETGRNIQYF. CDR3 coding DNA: TGTGCCAGCAGTTTAGAAACGGGACGAAACATTCAGTACTTC.

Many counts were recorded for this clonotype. Here the CDR3 reads CASSPRLGTEAFF. The CDR3 DNA sequence: TGTGCCAGCAGCCCCCGACTTGGCACTGAAGCTTTCTTT. This rearrangement joins TRBV7-2 to TRBJ1-1; D gene unclear. V gave up 5 bases and J gave up 4 bases, with 11 bases separating them. CDR1 and CDR2 (germline): SGHTA, FQGNSA. The CDR3 has 13 amino acids. Full variable domain (missing parts from reference TRBV7-2 and TRBJ1-1): GAGVSQSPSNKVTEKGKDVELRCDPISGHTALYWYRQSLGQGLEFLIYFQGNSAPDKSGLPSDRFSAERTGGSVSTLTIQRTQQEDSAVYLCASSPRLGTEAFFGQGTRLTVV.

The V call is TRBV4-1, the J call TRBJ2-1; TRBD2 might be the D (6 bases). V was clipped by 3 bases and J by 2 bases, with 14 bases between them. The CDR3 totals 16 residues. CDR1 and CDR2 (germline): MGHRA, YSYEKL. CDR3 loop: CASSHNRDSAYNEQFF. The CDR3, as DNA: TGCGCCAGCAGCCACAACCGGGACTCGGCCTACAATGAGCAGTTCTTC.

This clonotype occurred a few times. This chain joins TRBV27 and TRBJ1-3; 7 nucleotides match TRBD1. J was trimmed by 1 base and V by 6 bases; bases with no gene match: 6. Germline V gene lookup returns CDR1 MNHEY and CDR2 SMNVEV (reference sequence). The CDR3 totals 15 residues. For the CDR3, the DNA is TGTGCCAGCAGCCCGACAGGGCTATCTGGAAACACCATATATTTT. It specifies CASSPTGLSGNTIYF.

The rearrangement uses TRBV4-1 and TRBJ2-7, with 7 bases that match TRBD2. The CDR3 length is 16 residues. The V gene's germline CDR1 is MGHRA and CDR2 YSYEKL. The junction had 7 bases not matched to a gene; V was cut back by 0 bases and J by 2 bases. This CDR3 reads CASSQEASGLAYEQYV. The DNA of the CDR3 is TGCGCCAGCAGCCAAGAGGCTAGCGGACTGGCCTACGAGCAGTACGTC.

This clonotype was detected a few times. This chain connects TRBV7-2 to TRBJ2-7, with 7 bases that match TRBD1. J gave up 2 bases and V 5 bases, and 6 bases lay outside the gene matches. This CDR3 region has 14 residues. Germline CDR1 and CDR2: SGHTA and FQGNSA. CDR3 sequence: CASSTRDSTYEQYF. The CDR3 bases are TGTGCCAGCAGCACCCGGGACAGTACCTACGAGCAGTACTTC.

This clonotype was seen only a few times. DNA of the CDR3: TGTGCCACCAGTGACGATCAGCCATTGACTTCTTACAATGAGCAGTTCTTC. Translating it yields CATSDDQPLTSYNEQFF. This chain connects TRBV24-1 to TRBJ2-1, with D unclear. Trimming shortened V by 4 bases and J by 4 bases, and 19 bases separated the two germline ends. Germline assignment: CDR1 KGHDR and CDR2 SFDVKD. The CDR3 loop spans 17 amino acids.

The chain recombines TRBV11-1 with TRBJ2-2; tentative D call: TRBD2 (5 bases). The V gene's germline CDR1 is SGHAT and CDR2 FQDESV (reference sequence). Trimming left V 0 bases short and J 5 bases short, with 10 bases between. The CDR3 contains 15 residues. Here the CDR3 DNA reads TGTGCCAGCAGCTTAGCGCTGGAGGTAACCGGGGAGCTGTTTTTT. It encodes CASSLALEVTGELFF.

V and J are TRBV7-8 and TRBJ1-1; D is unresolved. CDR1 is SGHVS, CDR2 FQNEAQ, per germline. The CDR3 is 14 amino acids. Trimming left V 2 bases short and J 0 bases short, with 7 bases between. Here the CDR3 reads CASSLLGLNTEAFF. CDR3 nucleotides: TGTGCCAGCAGCTTATTGGGGTTGAACACTGAAGCTTTCTTT. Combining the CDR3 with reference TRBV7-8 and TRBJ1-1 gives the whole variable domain GAGVSQSPRYKVAKRGQDVALRCDPISGHVSLFWYQQALGQGPEFLTYFQNEAQLDKSGLPSDRFFAERPEGSVSTLKIQRTQQEDSAVYLCASSLLGLNTEAFFGQGTRLTVV.

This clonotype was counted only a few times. In DNA form, the CDR3 reads TGTGCCAGCAGTAAGAGGACACCTGAGGAATTTAGCAATCAGCCCCAGCATTTT. Translation: CASSKRTPEEFSNQPQHF. The V call is TRBV7-8, the J call TRBJ1-5, with D possibly TRBD1 on 5 matching bases. Trimming stripped 6 bases from V and 0 bases from J, with 21 bases between. CDR3 length: 18 amino acids. From germline, CDR1 is SGHVS and CDR2 FQNEAQ.

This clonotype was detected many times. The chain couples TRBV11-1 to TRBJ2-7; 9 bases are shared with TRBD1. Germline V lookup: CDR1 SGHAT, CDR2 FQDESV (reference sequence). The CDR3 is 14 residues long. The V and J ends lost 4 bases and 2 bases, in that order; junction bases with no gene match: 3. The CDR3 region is CASSSGTGPYEQYF. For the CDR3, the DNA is TGTGCCAGCAGCTCCGGGACAGGGCCCTACGAGCAGTACTTC.

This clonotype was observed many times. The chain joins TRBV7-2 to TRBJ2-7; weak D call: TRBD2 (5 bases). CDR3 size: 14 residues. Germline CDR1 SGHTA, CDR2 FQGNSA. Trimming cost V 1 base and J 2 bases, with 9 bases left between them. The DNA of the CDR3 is TGTGCCAGCAGCTTAGATCCGGGAACCTACGAGCAGTACTTC. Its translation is CASSLDPGTYEQYF.

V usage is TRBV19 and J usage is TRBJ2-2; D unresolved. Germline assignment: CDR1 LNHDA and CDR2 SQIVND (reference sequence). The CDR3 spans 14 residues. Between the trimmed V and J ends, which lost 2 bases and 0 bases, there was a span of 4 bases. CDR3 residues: CASSISANTGELFF. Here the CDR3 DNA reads TGTGCCAGTAGTATAAGCGCGAACACCGGGGAGCTGTTTTTT.

The CDR3 DNA reads TGTGCCAGCAGCGTGACAGGGGGCCCTGAAGCTTTCTTT. Its translation: CASSVTGGPEAFF. The chain is built from TRBV5-6 and TRBJ1-1, with 10 bases matching TRBD1. CDR3 length: 13 residues. Germline trimming cut 4 bases from V and 6 bases from J; bases unmatched to any gene: 3. From germline, CDR1 is SGHDT and CDR2 YYEEEE.

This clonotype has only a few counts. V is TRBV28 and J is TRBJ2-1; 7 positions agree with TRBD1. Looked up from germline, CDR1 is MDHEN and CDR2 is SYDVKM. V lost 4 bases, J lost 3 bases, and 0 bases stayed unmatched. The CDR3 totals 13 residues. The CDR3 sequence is CASSWTGYNEQFF. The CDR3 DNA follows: TGTGCCAGCAGTTGGACAGGCTACAATGAGCAGTTCTTC.

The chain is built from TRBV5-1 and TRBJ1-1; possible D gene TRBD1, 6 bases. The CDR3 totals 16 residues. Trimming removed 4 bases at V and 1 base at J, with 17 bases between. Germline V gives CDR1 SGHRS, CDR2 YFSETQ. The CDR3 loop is CASSPITTGKNTEAFF. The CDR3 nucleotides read TGCGCCAGCAGCCCAATCACCACAGGGAAGAACACTGAAGCTTTCTTT. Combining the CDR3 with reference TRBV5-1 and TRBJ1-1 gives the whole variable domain KAGVTQTPRYLIKTRGQQVTLSCSPISGHRSVSWYQQTPGQGLQFLFEYFSETQRNKGNFPGRFSGRQFSNSRSEMNVSTLELGDSALYLCASSPITTGKNTEAFFGQGTRLTVV.

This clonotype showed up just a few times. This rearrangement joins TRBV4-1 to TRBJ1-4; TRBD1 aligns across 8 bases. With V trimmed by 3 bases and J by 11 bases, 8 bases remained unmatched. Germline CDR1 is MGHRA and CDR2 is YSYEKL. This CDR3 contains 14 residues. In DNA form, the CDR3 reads TGCGCCAGCAGCCAGGACAGGGCCGCGGGGAAACTGTTTTTT. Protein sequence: CASSQDRAAGKLFF.

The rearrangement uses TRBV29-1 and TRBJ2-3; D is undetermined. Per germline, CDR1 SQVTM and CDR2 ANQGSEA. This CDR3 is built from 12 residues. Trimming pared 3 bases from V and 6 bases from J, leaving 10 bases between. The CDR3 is CSVDRLLDTQYF. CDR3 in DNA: TGCAGCGTTGATCGCCTGCTTGATACGCAGTATTTT.

CDR3 region: CASSLLGQGQETQYF. The CDR3 DNA reads as TGTGCCAGCAGCTTACTGGGACAGGGTCAAGAGACCCAGTACTTC. The chain carries TRBV7-8 and TRBJ2-5; 9 bases are a match to TRBD1. The CDR3 loop spans 15 amino acids. Trimming cost V 2 bases and J 2 bases; bases outside gene matches: 3. Germline V gives CDR1 SGHVS, CDR2 FQNEAQ.

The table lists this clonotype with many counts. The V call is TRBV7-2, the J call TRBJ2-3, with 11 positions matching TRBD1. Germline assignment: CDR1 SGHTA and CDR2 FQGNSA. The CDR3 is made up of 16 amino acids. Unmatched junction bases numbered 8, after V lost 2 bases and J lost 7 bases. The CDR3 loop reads CASSLKWWDRGNTQYF. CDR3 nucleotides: TGTGCCAGCAGCTTAAAATGGTGGGACAGGGGGAATACGCAGTATTTT.

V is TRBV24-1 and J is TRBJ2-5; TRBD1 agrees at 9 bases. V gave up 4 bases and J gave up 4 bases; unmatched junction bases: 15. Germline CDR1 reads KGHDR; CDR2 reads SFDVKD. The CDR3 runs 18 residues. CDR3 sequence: CATSDHLRTGTGRETQYF. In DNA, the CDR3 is TGTGCCACCAGTGACCACCTCCGTACGGGGACAGGGAGAGAGACCCAGTACTTC.

CDR3 region: CSARFPTNEKLFF. The CDR3 bases are TGCAGTGCTAGATTCCCAACTAATGAAAAACTGTTTTTT. The chain uses TRBV20-1 and TRBJ1-4; D call uncertain. Germline loops: CDR1 DFQATT, CDR2 SNEGSKA (reference sequence). The CDR3 has 13 amino acids. The V end lost 2 bases, the J end lost 0 bases, and 4 bases lay between the germline ends.

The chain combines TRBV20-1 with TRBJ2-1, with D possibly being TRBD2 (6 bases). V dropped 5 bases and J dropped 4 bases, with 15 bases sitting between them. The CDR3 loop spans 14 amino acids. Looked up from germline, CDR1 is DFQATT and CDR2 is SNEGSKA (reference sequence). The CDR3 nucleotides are TGCAGTGCTGGGGTGGAACGGGGGTACAATGAGCAGTTCTTC. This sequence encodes CSAGVERGYNEQFF.

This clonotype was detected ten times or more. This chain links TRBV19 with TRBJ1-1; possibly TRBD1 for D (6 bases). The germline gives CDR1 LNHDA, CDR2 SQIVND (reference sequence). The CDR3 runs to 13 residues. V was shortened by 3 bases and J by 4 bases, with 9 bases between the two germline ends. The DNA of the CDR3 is TGTGCCAGTAGTATTGGAGGGGGCACTGAAGCTTTCTTT. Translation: CASSIGGGTEAFF.

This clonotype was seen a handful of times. CDR3 amino acids: CASSLYRSDNQPQHF. The CDR3 DNA follows: TGTGCCAGCAGCTTATATCGGAGTGATAATCAGCCCCAGCATTTT. The gene calls are TRBV7-2 and TRBJ1-5; D ambiguous. The ends were cut back, 2 bases at V and 4 bases at J, with 12 bases in the middle. The CDR3 runs 15 residues. Germline CDR1 is SGHTA and CDR2 is FQGNSA.

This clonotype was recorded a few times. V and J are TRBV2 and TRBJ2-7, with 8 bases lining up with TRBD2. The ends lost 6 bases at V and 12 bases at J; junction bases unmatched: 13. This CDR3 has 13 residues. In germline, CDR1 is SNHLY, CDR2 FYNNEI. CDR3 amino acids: CASRGLVGGYMYF. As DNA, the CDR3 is TGTGCCAGCAGGGGACTAGTGGGGGGTTATATGTACTTC.

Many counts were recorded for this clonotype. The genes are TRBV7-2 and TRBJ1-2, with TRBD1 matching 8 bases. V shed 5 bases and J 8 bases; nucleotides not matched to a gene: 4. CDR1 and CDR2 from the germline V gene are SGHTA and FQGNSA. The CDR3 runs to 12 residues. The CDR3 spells CASSPDRGGYTF. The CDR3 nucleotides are TGTGCCAGCAGCCCAGACAGGGGAGGCTACACCTTC.